Listed below are T cell receptor beta chains from one sample, sequenced in a study of blood T cell repertoires in COVID-19. Only in-frame clones appear in the TCRdb table, and some are missing; sequencing was by immunoSEQ multiplex PCR. The repertoire holds about 200,000 clones, with more than 75% as singletons. Sequenced: peripheral blood. The receptor set was obtained from a woman older than 75 with acute or convalescent COVID-19. CDR3s include the opening cysteine and the closing phenylalanine or tryptophan. Size is stated for part of the rows, as once, few or many counts, or as a class when the clone is expanded.

CDR3,size,V
CASSVVGLAGSANTGELFF,-,TRBV9
CASSPWLAGGPGYNEQFF,-,TRBV28
CASSYSGGAVAFF,-,TRBV6-5
CASSYNRGLAEAFF,-,TRBV5-4
CASRGDTSYGYTF,-,TRBV5-1
CASSLAGGAYNEQFF,-,TRBV19
CASSLDNVHGYTF,-,TRBV7-2
CASARTGNTEAFF,-,TRBV27
CASSLSGTLRYEQYF,few,TRBV6-6
CATSDPGQPNSPLHF,-,TRBV24-1